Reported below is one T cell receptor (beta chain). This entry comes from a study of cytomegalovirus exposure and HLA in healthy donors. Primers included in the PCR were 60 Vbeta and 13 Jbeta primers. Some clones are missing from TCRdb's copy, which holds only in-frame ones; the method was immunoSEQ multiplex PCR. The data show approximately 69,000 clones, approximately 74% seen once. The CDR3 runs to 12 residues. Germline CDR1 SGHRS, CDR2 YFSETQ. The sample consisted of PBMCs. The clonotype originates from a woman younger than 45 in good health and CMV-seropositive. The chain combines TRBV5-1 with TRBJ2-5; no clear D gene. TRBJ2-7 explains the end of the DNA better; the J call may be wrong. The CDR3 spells CASSSDSYEQYF. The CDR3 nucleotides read TGCGCCAGCAGCTCGGACTCCTACGAGCAGTACTTC.